The present T cell receptor beta chain was sequenced within a study of regulatory T cells in long-lasting Graves disease. This clonotype was seen many times. Its antigen is still unknown. In building TCR beta libraries, iRepertoire HTBI primers were used together with Arm-PCR of CDR3 regions. TCRdb reanalysed the multiplex PCR reads using MiXCR and keeps one entry per CDR3 protein. The sample includes a few hundred thousand distinct CDR3 sequences, around 20% of them seen just once. Time point: newly diagnosed GD, antithyroid drugs for less than 3 months. With RNA extracted from PBMCs as input, the TCR library was made. The study, taken as a whole, reports: Those with persistent disease had in common more public clonotypes (about 2,500) than new patients (approximately 1,000). TCR diversity was lower in persistent than newly diagnosed Graves' disease. Favored usage of TRBV28, TRBJ1-2 and TRBJ2-5 was recorded in persistent disease.

The J segment lost 5 bases and the V segment lost 5 bases, leaving 13 bases of the junction unmatched. This CDR3 is 16 amino acids long. In germline, CDR1 is DFQATT, CDR2 SNEGSKA (reference sequence). The sequence came from a female donor with Graves disease. Material: peripheral blood mononuclear cells (PBMCs), obtained at new diagnosis, from a patient treated with antithyroid drugs. The rearrangement joins TRBV20-1 to TRBJ2-2; 8 nucleotides align to TRBD2. CDR3 protein: CSAGSLAGGFTGELFF. The DNA for the CDR3 is TGCAGTGCTGGGAGTTTGGCGGGGGGATTTACCGGGGAGCTGTTTTTT.